The rows below give T cell receptor beta chains drawn from one sample of a study of cytomegalovirus exposure and HLA in healthy donors. Libraries were prepared by immunoSEQ multiplex PCR; TCRdb keeps only in-frame clonotypes and omits some of them. This sample yields more than 110,000 clones, of which approximately 87% are seen a single time; under 3% belongs to the top ten. The specimen sequenced was PBMCs. These receptors all come from a man aged 18 to 35 in good health and CMV-seronegative. Both conserved end residues are part of each CDR3.

>TRBV11-2|TRBJ2-7
CASSATGTSAYEQYF
>TRBV28|TRBJ1-1
CASSLSSEAFF
>TRBV6-4|TRBJ2-1
CASSEGAGGVNEQFF
>TRBV9|TRBJ2-1
CASSSGGPYNEQFF
>TRBV4-1|TRBJ2-1
CASSHQLAGKSAYNEQFF
>TRBV27|TRBJ2-1
CASSLWGQGDEQFF
>TRBV7-9|TRBJ1-2
CASSLEGGRGLYGYTF
>TRBV18|TRBJ1-1
CASSFRGGNTEAFF
>TRBV27|TRBJ2-7
CASSLGGTRYYEQYF
>TRBV27|TRBJ2-7
CASSLPGQGASEQYF
>TRBV7-2|TRBJ2-7
CASSLGEVASSYEQYF
>TRBV9|TRBJ2-7
CASSVVPETYEQYF
>TRBV29-1|TRBJ2-7
CSVEGLAGGGIDYEQYF
>TRBV12-5|TRBJ2-7
CASGPLAGVSHEQYF
>TRBV14|TRBJ1-2
CASSQLHGQGGGANYGYTF
>TRBV7-8|TRBJ1-4
CASSRDREATNEKLFF
>TRBV5-6|TRBJ1-1
CASSGPSFWGQEAFF
>TRBV4-3|TRBJ2-3
CASSQLATTDTQYF
>TRBV5-4|TRBJ2-3
CASSVQRGGLTDTQYF
>TRBV4-1|TRBJ1-6
CASSRPPGQRSPLHF
>TRBV5-1|TRBJ2-7
CASSPVSFSYEQYF
>TRBV5-1|TRBJ2-3
CASSFGQDTDTQYF
>TRBV28|TRBJ2-2
CASSLTGSRTGELFF
>TRBV14|TRBJ1-5
CASSPDSDQPQHF
>TRBV4-1|TRBJ1-3
CASSPPLWAGAGNTIYF
>TRBV4-1|TRBJ2-1
CASRPVGARNYNEQFF
>TRBV25-1|TRBJ2-5
CASSDTFLSSGRKETQYF
>TRBV28|TRBJ1-1
CASSPGSNTEAFF
>TRBV19|TRBJ2-7
CASSRLTRGSYEQYF
>TRBV7-2|TRBJ2-7
CASSLAAYQQYF
>TRBV29-1|TRBJ2-7
CSVKQGPELEQYF
>TRBV6-1|TRBJ1-6
CASSEGHLNSPLHF
>TRBV6-6|TRBJ1-1
CASSYSITSIGAEAFF
>TRBV7-2|TRBJ2-5
CASSSSAGTETQYF
>TRBV5-6|TRBJ2-2
CASSLWGGPFRELFF
>TRBV5-1|TRBJ2-5
CASSLGAGETQYF
>TRBV5-4|TRBJ1-1
CASSSAGNTEAFF
>TRBV4-1|TRBJ2-7
CASSQHQALDEQYF
>TRBV27|TRBJ2-1
CASSFSSGGYNEQFF
>TRBV2|TRBJ1-3
CASGRDRGYGNTIYF
>TRBV28|TRBJ1-5
CASRRDSNQPQHF
>TRBV5-4|TRBJ2-2
CASRNPSAGGSGTGELFF
>TRBV7-2|TRBJ2-7
CASSLGARDEQYF
>TRBV29-1|TRBJ2-5
CSVGDRGKETQYF
>TRBV20-1|TRBJ2-1
CSASRLFEQFF
>TRBV7-9|TRBJ2-5
CASSFSSGGFQETQYF
>TRBV14|TRBJ2-5
CASSRRGLGVSPLETQYF
>TRBV7-2|TRBJ1-5
CASSLDRGNQPQHF